These T cell receptor beta chains were read from a single sample in a study of identical twins. TCRdb independently ran MiXCR on the 5' RACE reads; one entry per CDR3 protein. The sample shows hundreds of thousands of distinct CDR3 sequences, over 15% of them seen only once. These data are also associated with another study on T cells expressing NK-cell markers.

Sequenced material: PBMCs. These receptor sequences come from a woman younger than 30 in good health. CDR3s include the opening cysteine and the closing phenylalanine or tryptophan. Each record gives: CDR3 DNA, CDR3 protein, J gene, V gene, clone size, D gene. D genes are given only for firm matches. A row's size may be missing; if present it is once, few, many or a size class.

cdr3_nt: TGTGCCAGCAGCTTTCCGGCAGGCCCCTACGAGCAGTACTTC
cdr3_aa: CASSFPAGPYEQYF
j_call: TRBJ2-7
v_call: TRBV7-9
clone_size: NA
d_call: NA

cdr3_nt: TGCAGTGCTAGTGGCATGAGGCCCTCCTACGAGCAGTACTTC
cdr3_aa: CSASGMRPSYEQYF
j_call: TRBJ2-7
v_call: TRBV20-1
clone_size: many
d_call: NA

cdr3_nt: TGTGCCAGCAGTTTCCCTAGCGGGGGGCCAGATACGCAGTATTTT
cdr3_aa: CASSFPSGGPDTQYF
j_call: TRBJ2-3
v_call: TRBV12-3/TRBV12-4
clone_size: few
d_call: TRBD2

cdr3_nt: TGTGCCACCTGGACAGGGGGGGATACGCAGTATTTT
cdr3_aa: CATWTGGDTQYF
j_call: TRBJ2-3
v_call: TRBV10-3
clone_size: few
d_call: TRBD1

cdr3_nt: TGTGCCAGCAGGGGGGGGCTAGCGGCAGATACGCAGTATTTT
cdr3_aa: CASRGGLAADTQYF
j_call: TRBJ2-3
v_call: TRBV12-3/TRBV12-4
clone_size: many
d_call: NA

cdr3_nt: TGCGCCAGCAGCTTAGCGGCGGGATTGTACGAGCAGTACTTC
cdr3_aa: CASSLAAGLYEQYF
j_call: TRBJ2-7
v_call: TRBV5-1
clone_size: NA
d_call: NA

cdr3_nt: TGTGCCAGCAGGGAAAACAGGGCCCTTACCTATGGCTACACCTTC
cdr3_aa: CASRENRALTYGYTF
j_call: TRBJ1-2
v_call: TRBV6-1
clone_size: NA
d_call: NA

cdr3_nt: TGTGCCACGGGACTAGACGCCTACAATGAGCAGTTCTTC
cdr3_aa: CATGLDAYNEQFF
j_call: TRBJ2-1
v_call: TRBV10-3
clone_size: few
d_call: TRBD2

cdr3_nt: TGTGCCATCAGACCGACTAGCGGGGGAGAGACCCAGTACTTC
cdr3_aa: CAIRPTSGGETQYF
j_call: TRBJ2-5
v_call: TRBV10-3
clone_size: few
d_call: TRBD2

cdr3_nt: TGCGCCAGCAGATTGGGAGGGAACTCCTACAATGAGCAGTTCTTC
cdr3_aa: CASRLGGNSYNEQFF
j_call: TRBJ2-1
v_call: TRBV5-1
clone_size: NA
d_call: TRBD2

cdr3_nt: TGTGCCAGCAGCGAAGGGGCGAATGAAAAACTGTTTTTT
cdr3_aa: CASSEGANEKLFF
j_call: TRBJ1-4
v_call: TRBV7-3
clone_size: many
d_call: NA

cdr3_nt: TGTGCCAGCAGCTCGGACATGGGCCTAGGAGGCTACACCTTC
cdr3_aa: CASSSDMGLGGYTF
j_call: TRBJ1-2
v_call: TRBV7-2
clone_size: few
d_call: NA

cdr3_nt: TGTGCCAGCAGCCAAACGGACAGGGTCTTAGGAGCTTTCTTT
cdr3_aa: CASSQTDRVLGAFF
j_call: TRBJ1-1
v_call: TRBV3-1
clone_size: few
d_call: TRBD1

cdr3_nt: TGCGCCAGCAGCCTGGGGGACAGTGACTACAATGAGCAGTTCTTC
cdr3_aa: CASSLGDSDYNEQFF
j_call: TRBJ2-1
v_call: TRBV4-3
clone_size: few
d_call: TRBD1

cdr3_nt: TGTGCCAGCAGTGGGTCCAGGGACAGGGGTTCCTACGAGCAGTACTTC
cdr3_aa: CASSGSRDRGSYEQYF
j_call: TRBJ2-7
v_call: TRBV2
clone_size: few
d_call: TRBD1

cdr3_nt: TGTGCCAGCAACGCCCTCGGAGCCCGAGATACGCAGTATTTT
cdr3_aa: CASNALGARDTQYF
j_call: TRBJ2-3
v_call: TRBV9
clone_size: NA
d_call: NA

cdr3_nt: TGTGCCAGCAGCGTAGCTTCCGGGACAGGGGGAAACACCATATATTTT
cdr3_aa: CASSVASGTGGNTIYF
j_call: TRBJ1-3
v_call: TRBV9
clone_size: NA
d_call: TRBD1

cdr3_nt: TGTGCCAGCAGTTATGGCTCCTACAATGAGCAGTTCTTC
cdr3_aa: CASSYGSYNEQFF
j_call: TRBJ2-1
v_call: TRBV12-3/TRBV12-4
clone_size: NA
d_call: NA

cdr3_nt: TGTGCCAGCAGCACGGGACTCTTTCCCGGCGAGCAGTACTTC
cdr3_aa: CASSTGLFPGEQYF
j_call: TRBJ2-7
v_call: TRBV6-1
clone_size: few
d_call: NA

cdr3_nt: TGCAGCGTTGGATTAGCGGGAGATACGCAGTATTTT
cdr3_aa: CSVGLAGDTQYF
j_call: TRBJ2-3
v_call: TRBV29-1
clone_size: few
d_call: TRBD2

cdr3_nt: TGCAGTGCTAGGGGCCCGTCAGGGCCGCAAAATCAGCCCCAGCATTTT
cdr3_aa: CSARGPSGPQNQPQHF
j_call: TRBJ1-5
v_call: TRBV20-1
clone_size: NA
d_call: NA

cdr3_nt: TGTGCCAGCAGCTTAGATCCTCGCGAGCAGTTCTTC
cdr3_aa: CASSLDPREQFF
j_call: TRBJ2-1
v_call: TRBV5-6
clone_size: NA
d_call: NA

cdr3_nt: TGTGCTAGTGGTTTGGTACTTCGGGATCTATCCTACGAGCAGTACTTC
cdr3_aa: CASGLVLRDLSYEQYF
j_call: TRBJ2-7
v_call: TRBV12-5
clone_size: few
d_call: NA

cdr3_nt: TGTGCCAGCAGCCAGATTAGATTAGCGGGCCTAAATGAGCAGTTCTTC
cdr3_aa: CASSQIRLAGLNEQFF
j_call: TRBJ2-1
v_call: TRBV12-3/TRBV12-4
clone_size: many
d_call: TRBD2

cdr3_nt: TGCAGCGTCGGCCAAGAACCACGTTCCTACAATGAGCAGTTCTTC
cdr3_aa: CSVGQEPRSYNEQFF
j_call: TRBJ2-1
v_call: TRBV29-1
clone_size: NA
d_call: NA

cdr3_nt: TGCAGTGCCCGCCCGGGGCTAAAGAACACTGAAGCTTTCTTT
cdr3_aa: CSARPGLKNTEAFF
j_call: TRBJ1-1
v_call: TRBV20-1
clone_size: few
d_call: NA

cdr3_nt: TGTGCCAGCAGCTCCGGGGGGAGGGGCTCTGGGGCCAACGTCCTGACTTTC
cdr3_aa: CASSSGGRGSGANVLTF
j_call: TRBJ2-6
v_call: TRBV7-9
clone_size: NA
d_call: TRBD2

cdr3_nt: TGTGCCAGCAGCTTCGGGGACTATCCCTACGAGCAGTACTTC
cdr3_aa: CASSFGDYPYEQYF
j_call: TRBJ2-7
v_call: TRBV5-5
clone_size: NA
d_call: TRBD2

cdr3_nt: TGTGCCTGGAGTTCCCCGGGACTAGCGGGGCAAAGGTTAGAGACCCAGTACTTC
cdr3_aa: CAWSSPGLAGQRLETQYF
j_call: TRBJ2-5
v_call: TRBV30
clone_size: NA
d_call: TRBD2

cdr3_nt: TGCGCCAGCAGCTTCGGGCAGGGGGAAACTGAAGCTTTCTTT
cdr3_aa: CASSFGQGETEAFF
j_call: TRBJ1-1
v_call: TRBV5-1
clone_size: many
d_call: TRBD1

cdr3_nt: TGTGCCAGTAGTACGTACAGGGATTCTACGGAGCAGTACTTC
cdr3_aa: CASSTYRDSTEQYF
j_call: TRBJ2-7
v_call: TRBV19
clone_size: NA
d_call: NA

cdr3_nt: TGTGCCAGCAGCTTAGTTCCAGGGGGCCACGAGCAGTACTTC
cdr3_aa: CASSLVPGGHEQYF
j_call: TRBJ2-7
v_call: TRBV7-8
clone_size: NA
d_call: TRBD1

cdr3_nt: TGTGCCAGTCGGTTGGGGACTAGCCCAACGTATACGCAGTATTTT
cdr3_aa: CASRLGTSPTYTQYF
j_call: TRBJ2-3
v_call: TRBV6-1
clone_size: few
d_call: TRBD2

cdr3_nt: TGCGCCAGCAGCGTAACTCCTGAACGAGAGACCCAGTACTTC
cdr3_aa: CASSVTPERETQYF
j_call: TRBJ2-5
v_call: TRBV5-1
clone_size: few
d_call: NA

cdr3_nt: TGTGCCAGCAGCCAATGGACAGAGCAGTTCTTC
cdr3_aa: CASSQWTEQFF
j_call: TRBJ2-1
v_call: TRBV14
clone_size: NA
d_call: NA

cdr3_nt: TGCAGTGCTAGGCTGTTCTATGGCTACACCTTC
cdr3_aa: CSARLFYGYTF
j_call: TRBJ1-2
v_call: TRBV20-1
clone_size: few
d_call: NA

cdr3_nt: TGTGCCAGCAGTTACCCCAGGACGGCAGTCGGGGAGCTGTTTTTT
cdr3_aa: CASSYPRTAVGELFF
j_call: TRBJ2-2
v_call: TRBV6-2/TRBV6-3
clone_size: NA
d_call: NA

cdr3_nt: TGTGCCAGCAGCCCGACTAGCGGAGCTTACTACGAGCAGTACTTC
cdr3_aa: CASSPTSGAYYEQYF
j_call: TRBJ2-7
v_call: TRBV7-2
clone_size: few
d_call: TRBD2

cdr3_nt: TGTGCCAGCAGTTTAGGGACTAGCGGGGGGATAGGAGAGACCCAGTACTTC
cdr3_aa: CASSLGTSGGIGETQYF
j_call: TRBJ2-5
v_call: TRBV12-3/TRBV12-4
clone_size: few
d_call: TRBD2

cdr3_nt: TGTGCAAGTCGCCGTCGGACACGGTCCTACGAGCAGTACTTC
cdr3_aa: CASRRRTRSYEQYF
j_call: TRBJ2-7
v_call: TRBV12-2
clone_size: NA
d_call: NA

cdr3_nt: TGCAGCGTTGAAGGAGGGGACGAGCAGTACTTC
cdr3_aa: CSVEGGDEQYF
j_call: TRBJ2-7
v_call: TRBV29-1
clone_size: few
d_call: NA

cdr3_nt: TGTGCCAGCAGTTTAAGGGGGGGCGCGGAGACCCAGTACTTC
cdr3_aa: CASSLRGGAETQYF
j_call: TRBJ2-5
v_call: TRBV12-3/TRBV12-4
clone_size: NA
d_call: NA

cdr3_nt: TGCGCCAGCAGCTTGATTAGCCCGGTTCTCGAGCAGTACTTC
cdr3_aa: CASSLISPVLEQYF
j_call: TRBJ2-7
v_call: TRBV5-1
clone_size: few
d_call: NA